This passage covers 21 T cell receptor beta chains from one sample sequenced in a study of OX40 agonist ivuxolimab in advanced cancers. Only in-frame clones appear in the TCRdb table, and some are missing; sequencing was by immunoSEQ multiplex PCR. The data show approximately 66,000 clones, with approximately 81% seen just once and about 0.83% held by the top ten. Sequenced material: CD4+ or CD8+ T cells sorted from blood, taken in a trial of the OX40 agonist ivuxolimab. These receptors all come from an adult with an advanced solid tumor such as melanoma, head and neck, liver or kidney cancer.

The chain uses TRBV6-1 and TRBJ2-7, with D hard to call. The V end lost 7 bases, the J end lost 2 bases, and 12 bases lay between the germline ends. CDR3 size: 13 residues. Germline V gene data show CDR1 as MNHNS and CDR2 as SASEGT. The CDR3 region has the DNA TGTGCCAGCACCAACTACGGAGCCTACGAGCAGTACTTC. It specifies CASTNYGAYEQYF.

The sample holds a few counts of this clone. The same CDR3 arises from other DNA sequences in this sample as well. The chain employs TRBV6-5 and TRBJ1-2; TRBD1 is a possible D gene (5 bases). Trimming removed 5 bases at V and 4 bases at J, with 11 bases between. CDR1 MNHEY and CDR2 SVGAGI come from the germline V gene. The CDR3 has 13 residues. This chain's CDR3 is CASSDQGTYGYTF. DNA for the CDR3: TGTGCCAGCAGTGACCAGGGTACCTATGGCTACACCTTC.

This clone has only one observation. The V and J genes are TRBV29-1 and TRBJ1-1; D remains ambiguous. Germline CDR1 is SQVTM and CDR2 is ANQGSEA. Trimming stripped 7 bases from V and 3 bases from J, with 12 bases between. The CDR3 has 12 amino acids. CDR3 in amino acids: CSASPEYTEAFF. The CDR3 bases are TGCAGCGCCTCGCCGGAATACACTGAAGCTTTCTTT.

The gene calls are TRBV7-2 and TRBJ1-4; no clear D. V was clipped by 5 bases and J by 4 bases, with 2 bases between them. Germline CDR1 and CDR2: SGHTA and FQGNSA. The CDR3 sequence is 11 residues long. The CDR3 reads CASSLNEKLFF. In DNA form, the CDR3 reads TGTGCCAGCAGCCTTAATGAAAAACTGTTTTTT.

The chain is built from TRBV28 and TRBJ2-2; D possibly corresponds to TRBD2 (6 bases). From germline, CDR1 is MDHEN and CDR2 SYDVKM. Trimming took off 7 bases at V and 0 bases at J, with 18 bases between the two ends. The CDR3 is 17 amino acids. The CDR3 here is CASTMISGIANTGELFF. Written as DNA, the CDR3 is TGTGCCAGCACTATGATTAGCGGTATCGCGAACACCGGGGAGCTGTTTTTT.

The chain employs TRBV13 and TRBJ1-4, with 8 bases identical to TRBD1. Germline V CDR1 and CDR2: PRHDT, FYEKMQ (reference sequence). After removal of 5 bases from V and 0 bases from J, the junction contained 8 bases not matched to a gene. The CDR3 contains 17 residues. The CDR3 sequence: CASSPRQGYATNEKLFF. CDR3 sequence (DNA): TGTGCCAGCAGCCCTAGACAGGGGTACGCAACTAATGAAAAACTGTTTTTT.

This clone was seen a single time. The chain carries TRBV7-9 and TRBJ1-5; D not resolved. V was pared by 7 bases and J by 0 bases, with 19 bases between. CDR3 length: 17 residues. Germline V gives CDR1 SEHNR, CDR2 FQNEAQ (reference sequence). The CDR3 nucleotides are TGTGCCAGCACCCGAGGCACTGAGGGATATAGCAATCAGCCCCAGCATTTT. It translates to CASTRGTEGYSNQPQHF.

J is TRBJ1-1 and V is TRBV6-5; tentatively, D is TRBD1 (5 bases). The germline V gene encodes CDR1 MNHEY and CDR2 SVGAGI. Trimming took off 0 bases at V and 7 bases at J, with 18 bases between the two ends. This CDR3 comprises 16 residues. The DNA of the CDR3 is TGTGCCAGCAGTTACTCGTTGGGGCGGTGGGGGGGTGAAGCTTTCTTT. This gives the protein CASSYSLGRWGGEAFF.

V and J are TRBV7-8 and TRBJ2-1; perhaps TRBD2 as D (6 bases). Trimming cost V 2 bases and J 6 bases, with 14 bases left between them. The CDR3 covers 15 residues. From germline, CDR1 is SGHVS and CDR2 FQNEAQ. CDR3 coding DNA: TGTGCCAGCAGCTTATCCCCGACTAGATCCAATGAGCAGTTCTTC. Encoded protein: CASSLSPTRSNEQFF.

The rearrangement links TRBV19 to TRBJ1-5; possible D gene TRBD1, 5 bases. Trimming removed 5 bases from V and 8 bases from J, with 16 bases in between. The germline CDR1 and CDR2 sequences are LNHDA and SQIVND (reference sequence). The CDR3 runs 14 residues. The CDR3 nucleotides are TGTGCCAGTAGTGTCAGGGTCGTGGAGGAGCCCCAGCATTTT. As protein: CASSVRVVEEPQHF.

The J gene is TRBJ2-2, the V gene TRBV11-2, with unresolved D. The CDR3 loop spans 14 amino acids. Trimming removed 2 bases at V and 6 bases at J, with 10 bases between. Germline lookup yields CDR1 SGHAT and CDR2 FQNNGV. CDR3 DNA sequence: TGTGCCAGCAGCTTACGACGTGTGTCCGGGGAGCTGTTTTTT. This codes for CASSLRRVSGELFF.

This clone was seen repeatedly, ten times or more. V and J are TRBV5-4 and TRBJ1-3; D is perhaps TRBD1 (5 bases). The CDR3 has 16 residues. Trimming took off 4 bases at V and 0 bases at J, with 14 bases between the two ends. CDR1 is SGHNT and CDR2 is YYREEE in the germline V gene (reference sequence). The chain's CDR3 is CASSRPTGGSGNTIYF. Here the CDR3 DNA reads TGTGCCAGCAGCCGTCCCACCGGGGGCTCTGGAAACACCATATATTTT.

V is TRBV14 and J is TRBJ1-1, with 7 bases that match TRBD1. Per the germline V gene, CDR1 is SGHDN and CDR2 is FVKESK. After removal of 0 bases from V and 1 base from J, the junction contained 5 bases not matched to a gene. The CDR3 contains 16 residues. The CDR3 coding sequence is TGTGCCAGCAGCCAAGAAAGACCAGGGGGGAACACTGAAGCTTTCTTT. Its translation: CASSQERPGGNTEAFF.

The chain couples TRBV6-6 to TRBJ2-7, with TRBD2 as a possible D gene (5 bases). Germline V CDR1 and CDR2: MNHNY, SVGAGI (reference sequence). The length of the CDR3 is 14 residues. V was cut by 9 bases and J by 4 bases, with 19 bases left in between. CDR3 sequence: CASRREGSRYEQYF. The CDR3 DNA reads TGTGCCAGTCGACGAGAGGGCTCTAGATACGAGCAGTACTTC.

The V gene is TRBV7-2, the J gene TRBJ2-5, with TRBD2 identical over 8 bases. Per germline, CDR1 SGHTA and CDR2 FQGNSA. CDR3 length: 16 residues. Losses at the gene ends were 1 base for V and 1 base for J; bases not matched to a gene: 5. CDR3 sequence (DNA): TGTGCCAGCAGCTTAGGGAGTAGCGGGGTCCAAGAGACCCAGTACTTC. Protein sequence: CASSLGSSGVQETQYF.

The V call is TRBV7-2, the J call TRBJ2-3; D could derive from TRBD1 or TRBD2 (6 bases each). There are 15 residues in the CDR3. Germline CDR1 SGHTA, CDR2 FQGNSA. The V end was cut by 4 bases, the J end by 0 bases, with 11 bases between. The CDR3 DNA reads as TGTGCCAGCAGCTATGGGGGGCCCAGCACAGATACGCAGTATTTT. This gives the protein CASSYGGPSTDTQYF.

V and J are TRBV27 and TRBJ2-7; 11 bases map to TRBD1. This CDR3 comprises 14 residues. The ends lost 4 bases at V and 4 bases at J; junction bases unmatched: 3. Germline-derived CDR1 and CDR2 are MNHEY and SMNVEV (reference sequence). CDR3 region: CASSSWDRGYEQYF. The CDR3 coding sequence is TGTGCCAGCAGTTCTTGGGACAGGGGGTACGAGCAGTACTTC.

This clone was seen more than once but under ten times. V gene TRBV4-2 combines with J gene TRBJ1-5; the D gene is possibly TRBD1 (6 bases). The ends were cut back, 1 base at V and 0 bases at J, with 7 bases in the middle. The CDR3 consists of 15 residues. Germline assignment: CDR1 LGHNA and CDR2 YNFKEQ. The CDR3 nucleotides read TGTGCCAGCAGCCAAGGGGACAATAGCAATCAGCCCCAGCATTTT. Translating gives CASSQGDNSNQPQHF.

The V and J genes are TRBV5-4 and TRBJ2-5; a weak D match, TRBD1 (6 bases). CDR3 length: 14 residues. V shed 4 bases and J shed 4 bases, with 14 bases lying between them. Germline CDR1 is SGHNT and CDR2 is YYREEE (reference sequence). CDR3 protein: CASSLTSRGETQYF. CDR3 in DNA: TGTGCCAGCAGCCTCACGTCCAGGGGAGAGACCCAGTACTTC. Full variable domain (rest looked up from reference TRBV5-4 and TRBJ2-5): ETGVTQSPTHLIKTRGQQVTLRCSSQSGHNTVSWYQQALGQGPQFIFQYYREEENGRGNFPPRFSGLQFPNYSSELNVNALELDDSALYLCASSLTSRGETQYFGPGTRLLVL.

The V gene is TRBV2, the J gene TRBJ1-4; TRBD1 matches at 11 bases. The CDR3 runs 16 residues. Unmatched junction bases numbered 6, after V lost 6 bases and J lost 3 bases. Germline CDR1 is SNHLY and CDR2 is FYNNEI. The CDR3: CASSGTGGSPNEKLFF. The CDR3 DNA reads as TGTGCCAGCAGCGGGACAGGGGGAAGTCCTAATGAAAAACTGTTTTTT.

V is TRBV30 and J is TRBJ1-5; D gene ambiguous. There are 13 residues in the CDR3. Trimming took off 2 bases at V and 3 bases at J, with 8 bases between the two ends. Germline assignment: CDR1 GTSNPN and CDR2 SVGIG (reference sequence). CDR3 residues: CAWSPENNQPQHF. CDR3 nucleotides: TGTGCCTGGAGTCCGGAAAACAATCAGCCCCAGCATTTT.